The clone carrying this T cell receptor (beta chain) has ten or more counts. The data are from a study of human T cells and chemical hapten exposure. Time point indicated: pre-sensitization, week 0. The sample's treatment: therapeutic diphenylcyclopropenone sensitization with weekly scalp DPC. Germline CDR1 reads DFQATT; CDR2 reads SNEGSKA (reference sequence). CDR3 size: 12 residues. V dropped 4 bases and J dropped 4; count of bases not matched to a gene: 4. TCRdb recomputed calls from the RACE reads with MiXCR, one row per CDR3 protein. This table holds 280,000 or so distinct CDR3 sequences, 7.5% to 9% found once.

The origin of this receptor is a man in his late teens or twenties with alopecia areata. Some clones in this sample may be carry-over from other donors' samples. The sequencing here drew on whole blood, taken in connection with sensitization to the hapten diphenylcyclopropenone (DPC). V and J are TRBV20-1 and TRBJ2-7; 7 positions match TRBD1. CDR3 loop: CSATQGVYEQYF. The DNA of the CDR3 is TGCAGTGCTACCCAGGGGGTGTACGAGCAGTACTTC.